This record covers a single T cell receptor (beta chain). The antigen is not known. Generated by immunoSEQ multiplex PCR, the TCRdb table keeps only in-frame clones and is missing some. The sample shows about 110,000 clones, approximately 89% of them seen only once. The data are from a study of cytomegalovirus exposure and HLA in healthy donors. General study results and limits: Subsequent analysis of the 100 to 150 validation repertoires found a tendency for first-cohort TCR clusters to co-occur. Rare sequences made up most TCRs, while some public TCRs were found in many donors.

Germline V lookup: CDR1 MDHEN, CDR2 SYDVKM. This CDR3 has 18 amino acids. With V trimmed by 4 bases and J by 4 bases, 12 bases remained unmatched. This TCR was sampled from a woman aged 18-30 years in good health and CMV-seronegative. The V call is TRBV28, the J call TRBJ2-7; the match to TRBD2 covers 14 bases. The material sequenced was PBMCs. The DNA of the CDR3 is TGTGCCAGCAGTTCCACTTACACCGGGACTAGCGGGAGTTACGAGCAGTACTTC. Protein product: CASSSTYTGTSGSYEQYF.